A selection of T cell receptor beta chains follows, all from one sample in a study of CD8 T cells in Susac syndrome. TCRdb re-called the immunoSEQ multiplex PCR reads through MiXCR, storing one row per CDR3 protein. In the table there are under 200,000 distinct CDR3 sequences, roughly 95% of which are singletons. The sample comprised CD8+ T cells from PBMCs. The receptors were sampled from a human donor with multiple sclerosis. Both conserved end residues are part of each CDR3. The D gene is left open where the match is weak. Not all rows give a size; the values are once, few, many and, for expanded clones, a class.

j_gene | d_gene | v_gene | abundance | CDR3nt | CDR3aa
TRBJ2-1 | TRBD2 | TRBV9 | once | TGTGCCAGCAGCGTAGGACTAGCGGGGCCTAATTCCTACAATGAGCAGTTCTTC | CASSVGLAGPNSYNEQFF
TRBJ2-2 | NA | TRBV29-1 | NA | TGCAGCGTTGTTCCAAGGAGCAAAGCAAACACCGGGGAGCTGTTTTTT | CSVVPRSKANTGELFF
TRBJ2-7 | NA | TRBV7-9 | NA | TGTGCCAGCAGCTTTCAATCAGCCTCGGGGCAGTACTTC | CASSFQSASGQYF
TRBJ2-1 | TRBD2 | TRBV19 | once | TGTGCCAGTAGTATTTCCGGGACTAGCGGGGGAGACTACAATGAGCAGTTCTTC | CASSISGTSGGDYNEQFF
TRBJ2-1 | TRBD2 | TRBV20-1 | NA | TGCAGTGCTACCTCGACTAGCGGAACCTACAATGAGCAGTTCTTC | CSATSTSGTYNEQFF
TRBJ2-7 | NA | TRBV9 | NA | TGTGCCAGCAGCGTAGCGGCAGGACAATCCTACGAGCAGTACTTC | CASSVAAGQSYEQYF
TRBJ2-7 | NA | TRBV4-1 | NA | TGCGCCAGCAGCCAAGTGCCGGCAGGTCAGAAGGAGGAGCAGTACTTC | CASSQVPAGQKEEQYF
TRBJ2-3 | TRBD1 | TRBV29-1 | NA | TGCAGCGTCATCGGGACAGGTCGCGTTGGAGATACGCAGTATTTT | CSVIGTGRVGDTQYF
TRBJ1-2 | NA | TRBV29-1 | NA | TGCAGCATTCCTCTTGGGAAGGGGTATGGCTACACCTTC | CSIPLGKGYGYTF
TRBJ2-1 | NA | TRBV27 | NA | TGTGCCAGCACGGGTGGATCCCATGAGCAGTTCTTC | CASTGGSHEQFF
TRBJ2-1 | TRBD2 | TRBV6-2/TRBV6-3 | NA | TGTGCCAGCAGTTACTCCACTAGCGGGAGAAATGAGCAGTTCTTC | CASSYSTSGRNEQFF
TRBJ1-4 | TRBD1 | TRBV5-1 | NA | TGCGCCAGCAGCTCCTCCGGGACAGTTAATGAAAAACTGTTTTTT | CASSSSGTVNEKLFF
TRBJ2-3 | NA | TRBV18 | NA | TGTGCCAGCTCACCACTTCCAGCCCTAGCATTCTTCCCAGATACGCAGTATTTT | CASSPLPALAFFPDTQYF
TRBJ1-2 | NA | TRBV29-1 | NA | TGCAGCGTCATCACGGGAGGGGCCCCCTATGGCTACACCTTC | CSVITGGAPYGYTF
TRBJ2-3 | NA | TRBV4-2 | NA | TGTGCCAGCAGCCAAGATCCCGAGGGTCCGAGGTTTACGCAGTATTTT | CASSQDPEGPRFTQYF
TRBJ2-5 | NA | TRBV18 | NA | TGTGCCAGCTCACCAATAGCGCAGGGACGAGAGACCCAGTACTTC | CASSPIAQGRETQYF
TRBJ2-5 | TRBD2 | TRBV12-3/TRBV12-4 | NA | TGTGCCAGCAGCGTGATTTCTAGCGGAGCGTACCAAGAGACCCAGTACTTC | CASSVISSGAYQETQYF
TRBJ1-6 | NA | TRBV6-5 | NA | TGTGCCAGCGCCGTTGGCCCCTATAATTCACCCCTCCACTTT | CASAVGPYNSPLHF
TRBJ2-7 | NA | TRBV11-2 | NA | TGTGCCAGCAGCTTATACGGACGGGACTCCTACGAGCAGTACTTC | CASSLYGRDSYEQYF
TRBJ2-3 | NA | TRBV20-1 | NA | TGCAGTGCTAGAGCCTTGTCGGACTTGCTCCCCAACACAGATACGCAGTATTTT | CSARALSDLLPNTDTQYF
TRBJ2-7 | TRBD1 | TRBV7-9 | NA | TGTGCCAGCAGGCTCGGGACAGGGAACGAGCAGTACTTC | CASRLGTGNEQYF
TRBJ2-7 | NA | TRBV7-8 | NA | TGTGCCAGCAGCTTCGGCCTGACTACCGAGTACGAGCAGTACTTC | CASSFGLTTEYEQYF
TRBJ2-1 | NA | TRBV2 | NA | TGTGCCGGGGGAGGGGGCGTGTACAATGAGCAGTTCTTC | CAGGGGVYNEQFF
TRBJ2-7 | NA | TRBV7-9 | NA | TGTGCCAGCAGCCCTCCGGGGTCGGCGGTCGAGCAGTACTTC | CASSPPGSAVEQYF
TRBJ1-2 | NA | TRBV29-1 | NA | TGCAGCGCAGAGGGGGGGCTGGACTATGGCGACACCTTC | CSAEGGLDYGDTF
TRBJ2-7 | NA | TRBV4-2 | NA | TGTGCCAGCAGCCAAGTACCCCGGCCGTGGGAGCAGTACTTC | CASSQVPRPWEQYF
TRBJ2-7 | TRBD1 | TRBV28 | NA | TGTGCCAGCAGCCCGACAGGGGGCAGAGGCTACGAGCAGTACTTC | CASSPTGGRGYEQYF
TRBJ2-7 | TRBD1 | TRBV29-1 | few | TGCAGCGTTGAAGGTACGTGGGACAGCTCCTACGAGCAGTACTTC | CSVEGTWDSSYEQYF
TRBJ2-7 | NA | TRBV7-8 | NA | TGTGCCAGCAGCTTGGACCGTCCCGTCTACGAGCAGTACTTC | CASSLDRPVYEQYF
TRBJ2-1 | NA | TRBV28 | NA | TGTGCCAGCAGGCCAGAGGTATACTCCTACAATGAGCAGTTCTTC | CASRPEVYSYNEQFF
TRBJ1-5 | NA | TRBV27 | NA | TGTGCCAGCAGTTTCCGGGGTCGGGATAGCAATCAGCCCCAGCATTTT | CASSFRGRDSNQPQHF
TRBJ1-1 | TRBD1 | TRBV5-1 | once | TGCGCCAGCAGCTTGACCGGGACAGAAGAAGCTTTCTTT | CASSLTGTEEAFF
TRBJ2-7 | NA | TRBV29-1 | NA | TGCAGCGTGGACTCCGGGGGCTCCTACGAGCAGTACTTC | CSVDSGGSYEQYF
TRBJ2-7 | NA | TRBV20-1 | NA | TGCAGTGCAGAAGACAGGTTGCACTACGAGCAGTACTTC | CSAEDRLHYEQYF
TRBJ2-7 | TRBD2 | TRBV29-1 | NA | TGCAGCGCCTCGGGAGGGGAAAGCTACGAGCAGTACTTC | CSASGGESYEQYF
TRBJ2-5 | TRBD2 | TRBV2 | NA | TGTGCCAGCATAGGGACTAAAGAGACCCAGTACTTC | CASIGTKETQYF
TRBJ2-1 | NA | TRBV7-9 | NA | TGTGCCAGTCGCGTGGCAGCCTACAATGAGCAGTTCTTC | CASRVAAYNEQFF
TRBJ2-1 | NA | TRBV19 | NA | TGTGCCAGCACTCCGATGGGGGGCTCCTACAATGAGCAGTTCTTC | CASTPMGGSYNEQFF
TRBJ2-5 | TRBD2 | TRBV5-6 | NA | TGTGCCAGCAGCTTGGCCGGGGGGGACCAGTACTTC | CASSLAGGDQYF
TRBJ2-1 | NA | TRBV11-1 | NA | TGTGCCAGCAGCTTACTAGAACGGGATTCCAGCGAGCAGTTCTTC | CASSLLERDSSEQFF
TRBJ1-5 | NA | TRBV27 | NA | TGTGCCAGCAGCCGAGTAAGGAGCAATCAGCCCCAGCATTTT | CASSRVRSNQPQHF
TRBJ2-7 | NA | TRBV29-1 | NA | TGCAGCGTTGAGGCGGAGAGCTCCTACGAGCAGTACTTC | CSVEAESSYEQYF
TRBJ1-2 | NA | TRBV6-5 | NA | TGTGCCAGCAGACCCGGGACAAACTCTAACTATGGCTACACCTTC | CASRPGTNSNYGYTF
TRBJ1-2 | NA | TRBV9 | NA | TGTGCCAGCAGCGGAGAGGGTCGGTTGGCGGGCGGCTACACCTTC | CASSGEGRLAGGYTF
TRBJ2-2 | NA | TRBV29-1 | NA | TGCAGCGTCGCCGAGGTCGACAGTGGGGCCGGGGAGCTGTTTTTT | CSVAEVDSGAGELFF
TRBJ1-5 | NA | TRBV7-8 | NA | TGTGCCAGCAGCGGAGAGCAGGACTTCAATCAGCCCCAGCATTTT | CASSGEQDFNQPQHF
TRBJ2-7 | NA | TRBV28 | NA | TGTGCCAGCAGTTTATCTGAATACGAGCAGTACTTC | CASSLSEYEQYF
TRBJ1-1 | NA | TRBV12-3/TRBV12-4 | NA | TGTGCCAGCAGACCAGGGTACACTGAAGCTTTCTTT | CASRPGYTEAFF
TRBJ2-5 | NA | TRBV5-1 | NA | TGCGCCAGCAGCTTGGCGCCCAGGGCGATACAAGAGACCCAGTACTTC | CASSLAPRAIQETQYF
TRBJ2-7 | NA | TRBV27 | NA | TGTGCCAGCAGGTCGCGTCCCTACGAGCAGTACTTC | CASRSRPYEQYF
TRBJ2-5 | NA | TRBV27 | NA | TGTGCCAGCAGTCCAAAGCGGCTAGCGGAGACCCAGTACTTC | CASSPKRLAETQYF
TRBJ2-1 | TRBD2 | TRBV29-1 | NA | TGCAGCGCTGGGACTAGCGGGAGCTATGAGCAGTTCTTC | CSAGTSGSYEQFF
TRBJ2-7 | NA | TRBV4-2 | NA | TGTGCCAGCAGCCAAACGGAGTTCATCCACGAGCAGTACTTC | CASSQTEFIHEQYF
TRBJ1-1 | TRBD1 | TRBV19 | NA | TGTGCCAGTAGTATATTAGGGACAGGGCGCACTGAAGCTTTCTTT | CASSILGTGRTEAFF
TRBJ2-1 | TRBD2 | TRBV2 | NA | TGTGCCAGCAGTGAAACTAGCGGGGGGGCTTACAATGAGCAGTTCTTC | CASSETSGGAYNEQFF